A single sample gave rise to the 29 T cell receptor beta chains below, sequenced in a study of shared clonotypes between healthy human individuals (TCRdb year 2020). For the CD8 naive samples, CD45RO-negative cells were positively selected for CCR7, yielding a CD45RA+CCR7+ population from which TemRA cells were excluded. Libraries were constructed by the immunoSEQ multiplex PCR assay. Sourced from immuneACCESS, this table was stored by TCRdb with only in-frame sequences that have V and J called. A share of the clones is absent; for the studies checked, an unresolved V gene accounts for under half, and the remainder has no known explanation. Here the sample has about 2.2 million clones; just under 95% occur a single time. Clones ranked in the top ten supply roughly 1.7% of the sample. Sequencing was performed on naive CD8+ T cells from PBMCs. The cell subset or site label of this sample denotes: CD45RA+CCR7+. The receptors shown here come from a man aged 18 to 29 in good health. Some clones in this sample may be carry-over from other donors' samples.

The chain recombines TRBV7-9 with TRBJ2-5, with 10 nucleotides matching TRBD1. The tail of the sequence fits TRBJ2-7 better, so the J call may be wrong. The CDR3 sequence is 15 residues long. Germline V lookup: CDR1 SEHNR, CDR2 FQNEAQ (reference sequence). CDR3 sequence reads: CASSLGDRGTYEQYF. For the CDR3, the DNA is TGTGCCAGCAGCTTAGGGGACAGGGGCACCTACGAGCAGTACTTC.

CDR3: CASSLRVSGNTIYF. In nucleotides, the CDR3 is TGTGCCAGCAGCTTGCGGGTTTCTGGAAACACCATATATTTT. The V call is TRBV5-5, the J call TRBJ1-3; the D is unclear. Trimming stripped 1 base from V and 1 base from J, with 6 bases between. Germline V gives CDR1 SGHKS, CDR2 YYEKEE (reference sequence). This CDR3 spans 14 amino acids. Together with reference TRBV5-5 and TRBJ1-3, the CDR3 gives the full variable domain: DAGVTQSPTHLIKTRGQQVTLRCSPISGHKSVSWYQQVLGQGPQFIFQYYEKEERGRGNFPDRFSARQFPNYSSELNVNALLLGDSALYLCASSLRVSGNTIYFGEGSWLTVV.

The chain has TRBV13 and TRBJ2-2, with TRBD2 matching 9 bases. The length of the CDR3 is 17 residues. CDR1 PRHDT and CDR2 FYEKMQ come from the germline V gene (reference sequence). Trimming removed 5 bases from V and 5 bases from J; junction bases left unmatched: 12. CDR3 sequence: CASSPLRGGSRTGELFF. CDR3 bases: TGTGCCAGCAGCCCGCTGCGGGGGGGGAGTAGAACCGGGGAGCTGTTTTTT.

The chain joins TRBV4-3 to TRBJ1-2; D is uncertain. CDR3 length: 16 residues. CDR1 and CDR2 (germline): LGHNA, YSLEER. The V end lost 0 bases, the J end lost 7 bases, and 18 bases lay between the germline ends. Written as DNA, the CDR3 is TGCGCCAGCAGCCAAGAAGAGGGAACACTAGCGTTTGGCTACACCTTC. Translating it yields CASSQEEGTLAFGYTF.

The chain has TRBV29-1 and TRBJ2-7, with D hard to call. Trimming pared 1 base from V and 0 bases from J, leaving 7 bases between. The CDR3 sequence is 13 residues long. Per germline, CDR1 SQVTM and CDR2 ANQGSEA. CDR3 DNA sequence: TGCAGCGTTGAAGTTGGCACCTCCTACGAGCAGTACTTC. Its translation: CSVEVGTSYEQYF.

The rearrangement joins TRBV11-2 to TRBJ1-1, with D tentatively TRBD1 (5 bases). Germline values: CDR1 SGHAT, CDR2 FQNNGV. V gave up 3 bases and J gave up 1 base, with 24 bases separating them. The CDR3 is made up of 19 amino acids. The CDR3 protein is CASSFLSEAGRAGNTEAFF. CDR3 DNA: TGTGCCAGCAGCTTTCTTTCCGAAGCCGGCAGGGCAGGGAACACTGAAGCTTTCTTT.

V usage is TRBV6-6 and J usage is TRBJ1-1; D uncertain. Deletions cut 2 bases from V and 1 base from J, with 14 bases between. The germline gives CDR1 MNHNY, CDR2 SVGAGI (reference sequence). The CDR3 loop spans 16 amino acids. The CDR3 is CASSYLGASPNTEAFF. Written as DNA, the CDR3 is TGTGCCAGCAGTTACCTCGGCGCATCCCCGAACACTGAAGCTTTCTTT.

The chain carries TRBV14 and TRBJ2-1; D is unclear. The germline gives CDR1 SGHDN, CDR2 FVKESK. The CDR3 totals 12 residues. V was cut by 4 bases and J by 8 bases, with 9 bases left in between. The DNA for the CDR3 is TGTGCCAGCAGCCCACGACTCGATGAGCAGTTCTTC. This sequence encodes CASSPRLDEQFF.

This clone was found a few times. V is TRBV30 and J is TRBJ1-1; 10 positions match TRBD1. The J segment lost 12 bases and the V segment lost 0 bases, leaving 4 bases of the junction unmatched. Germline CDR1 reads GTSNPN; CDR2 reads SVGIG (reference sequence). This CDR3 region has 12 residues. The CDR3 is CAWSVGTGVSFF. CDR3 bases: TGTGCCTGGAGTGTCGGGACAGGGGTGTCTTTCTTT.

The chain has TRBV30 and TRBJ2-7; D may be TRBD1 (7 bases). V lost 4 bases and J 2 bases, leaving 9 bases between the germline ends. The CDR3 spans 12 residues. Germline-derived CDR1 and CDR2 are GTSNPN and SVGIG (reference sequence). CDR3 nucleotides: TGTGCCTGGACAGGGGGGACCTACGAGCAGTACTTC. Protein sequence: CAWTGGTYEQYF. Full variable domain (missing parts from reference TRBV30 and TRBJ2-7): SQTIHQWPATLVQPVGSPLSLECTVEGTSNPNLYWYRQAAGRGLQLLFYSVGIGQISSEVPQNLSASRPQDRQFILSSKKLLLSDSGFYLCAWTGGTYEQYFGPGTRLTVT.

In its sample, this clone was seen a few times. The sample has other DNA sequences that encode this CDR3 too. CDR3 loop: CASSFQGYSNQPQHF. The CDR3 DNA follows: TGTGCCAGCAGCTTTCAGGGTTATAGCAATCAGCCCCAGCATTTT. The V gene is TRBV5-8, the J gene TRBJ1-5; D possibly corresponds to TRBD1 (5 bases). Germline-derived CDR1 and CDR2 are SGHTS and YDEGEE. CDR3 length: 15 residues. The V gene lost 2 bases and the J gene lost 0 bases, with 9 bases spanning the gap.

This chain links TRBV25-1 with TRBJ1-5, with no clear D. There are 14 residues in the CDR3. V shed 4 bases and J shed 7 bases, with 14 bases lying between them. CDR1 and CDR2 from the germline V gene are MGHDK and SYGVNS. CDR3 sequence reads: CASSATLAGQPQHF. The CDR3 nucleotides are TGTGCCAGCAGTGCGACCCTCGCCGGCCAGCCCCAGCATTTT.

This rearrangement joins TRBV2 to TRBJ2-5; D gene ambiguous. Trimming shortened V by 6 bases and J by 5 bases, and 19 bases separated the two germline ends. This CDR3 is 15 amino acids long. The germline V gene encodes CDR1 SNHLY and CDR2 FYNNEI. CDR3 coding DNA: TGTGCCAGCAGCCTCGGCCCCGCTCAGAGGGAGACCCAGTACTTC. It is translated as CASSLGPAQRETQYF.

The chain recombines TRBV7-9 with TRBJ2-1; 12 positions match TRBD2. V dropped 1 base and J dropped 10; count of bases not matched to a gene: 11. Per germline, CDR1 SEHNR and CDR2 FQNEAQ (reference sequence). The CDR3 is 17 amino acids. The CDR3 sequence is CASSLGLAGAGPTEQFF. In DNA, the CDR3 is TGTGCCAGCAGCTTAGGACTAGCGGGAGCGGGCCCCACGGAGCAGTTCTTC.

The CDR3 coding sequence is TGTGCCAGCAGCCCGGGCAACAGAAAACCTGAAGCTTTCTTT. Protein: CASSPGNRKPEAFF. The rearrangement uses TRBV9 and TRBJ1-1; no reliable D call. The germline V gene has CDR1 SGDLS and CDR2 YYNGEE. Trimming took 4 bases from V and 6 from J, leaving 16 bases between them. The CDR3 length is 14 residues. The full variable domain, with the rest looked up from reference TRBV9 and TRBJ1-1, is DSGVTQTPKHLITATGQRVTLRCSPRSGDLSVYWYQQSLDQGLQFLIQYYNGEERAKGNILERFSAQQFPDLHSELNLSSLELGDSALYFCASSPGNRKPEAFFGQGTRLTVV.

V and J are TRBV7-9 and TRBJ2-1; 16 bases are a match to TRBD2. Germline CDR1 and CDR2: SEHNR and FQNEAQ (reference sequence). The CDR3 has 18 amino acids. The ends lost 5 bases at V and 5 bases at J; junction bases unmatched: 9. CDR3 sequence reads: CASSGGTSGRAGDNEQFF. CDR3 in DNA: TGTGCCAGCAGCGGGGGGACTAGCGGGAGGGCCGGTGACAATGAGCAGTTCTTC. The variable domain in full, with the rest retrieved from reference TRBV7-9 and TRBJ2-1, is DTGVSQNPRHKITKRGQNVTFRCDPISEHNRLYWYRQTLGQGPEFLTYFQNEAQLEKSRLLSDRFSAERPKGSFSTLEIQRTEQGDSAMYLCASSGGTSGRAGDNEQFFGPGTRLTVL.

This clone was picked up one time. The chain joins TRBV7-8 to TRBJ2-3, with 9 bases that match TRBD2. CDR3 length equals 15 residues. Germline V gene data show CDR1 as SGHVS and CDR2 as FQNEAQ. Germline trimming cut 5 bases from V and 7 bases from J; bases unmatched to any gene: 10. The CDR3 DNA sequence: TGTGCCAGCAGCCTGACTAGCGGCCCGAGGAATACGCAGTATTTT. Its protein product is CASSLTSGPRNTQYF.

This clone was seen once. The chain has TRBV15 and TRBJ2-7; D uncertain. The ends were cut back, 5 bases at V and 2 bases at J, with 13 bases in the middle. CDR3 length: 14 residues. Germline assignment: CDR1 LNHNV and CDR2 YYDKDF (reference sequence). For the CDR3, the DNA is TGTGCCACCAGCCACAGAGAGAATCCCTACGAGCAGTACTTC. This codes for CATSHRENPYEQYF. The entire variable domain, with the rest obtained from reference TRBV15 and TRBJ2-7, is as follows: DAMVIQNPRYQVTQFGKPVTLSCSQTLNHNVMYWYQQKSSQAPKLLFHYYDKDFNNEADTPDNFQSRRPNTSFCFLDIRSPGLGDTAMYLCATSHRENPYEQYFGPGTRLTVT.

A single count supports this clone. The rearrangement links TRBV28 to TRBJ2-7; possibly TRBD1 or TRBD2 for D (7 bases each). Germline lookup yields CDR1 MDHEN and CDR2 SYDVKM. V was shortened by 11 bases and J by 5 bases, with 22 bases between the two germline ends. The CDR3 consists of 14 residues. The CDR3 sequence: CASLRVAGGDEQYF. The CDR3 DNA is TGTGCCTCGCTCAGGGTGGCAGGGGGGGACGAGCAGTACTTC.

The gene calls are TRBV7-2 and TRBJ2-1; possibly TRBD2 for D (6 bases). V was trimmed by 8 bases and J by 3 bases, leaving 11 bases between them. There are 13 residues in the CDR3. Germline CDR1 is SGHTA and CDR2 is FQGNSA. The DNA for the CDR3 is TGTGCCAGCGGGGGACTGAACTACAATGAGCAGTTCTTC. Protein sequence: CASGGLNYNEQFF.

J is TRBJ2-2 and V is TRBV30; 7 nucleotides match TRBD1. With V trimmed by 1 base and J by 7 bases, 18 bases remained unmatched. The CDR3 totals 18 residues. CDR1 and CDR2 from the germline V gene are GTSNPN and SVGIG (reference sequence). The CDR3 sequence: CAWSGPHGQVAAGGELFF. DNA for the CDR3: TGTGCCTGGAGTGGACCCCACGGACAGGTCGCTGCGGGCGGGGAGCTGTTTTTT.

This CDR3 reads CASSPNRDRGDGNDGYTF. The CDR3 bases are TGCGCCAGCAGCCCGAACCGGGACAGGGGGGATGGGAATGATGGCTACACCTTC. The chain links TRBV10-2 to TRBJ1-2; 11 bases line up with TRBD1. Germline V gives CDR1 WSHSY, CDR2 SAAADI. CDR3 length: 18 residues. The J segment lost 6 bases and the V segment lost 6 bases, leaving 18 bases of the junction unmatched.

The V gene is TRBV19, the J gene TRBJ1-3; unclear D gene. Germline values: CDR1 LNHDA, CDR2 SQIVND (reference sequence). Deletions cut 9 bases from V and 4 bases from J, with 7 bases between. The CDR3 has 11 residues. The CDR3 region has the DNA TGTGCCAGGGGGTTCGGAAACACCATATATTTT. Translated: CARGFGNTIYF.

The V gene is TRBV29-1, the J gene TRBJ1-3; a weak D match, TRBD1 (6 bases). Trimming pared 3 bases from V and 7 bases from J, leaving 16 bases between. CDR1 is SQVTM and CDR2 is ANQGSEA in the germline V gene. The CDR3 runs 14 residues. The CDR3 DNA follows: TGCAGCGTTGAGCCCCCAGGGGAGGGGAACACCATATATTTT. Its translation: CSVEPPGEGNTIYF.

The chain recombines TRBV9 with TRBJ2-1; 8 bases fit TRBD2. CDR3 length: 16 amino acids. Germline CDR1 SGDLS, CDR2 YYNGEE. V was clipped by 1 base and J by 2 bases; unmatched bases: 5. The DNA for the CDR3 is TGTGCCAGCAGCGTATGGCTAGCGGGCCCCTACAATGAGCAGTTCTTC. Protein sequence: CASSVWLAGPYNEQFF. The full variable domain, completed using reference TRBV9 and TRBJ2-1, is DSGVTQTPKHLITATGQRVTLRCSPRSGDLSVYWYQQSLDQGLQFLIQYYNGEERAKGNILERFSAQQFPDLHSELNLSSLELGDSALYFCASSVWLAGPYNEQFFGPGTRLTVL.

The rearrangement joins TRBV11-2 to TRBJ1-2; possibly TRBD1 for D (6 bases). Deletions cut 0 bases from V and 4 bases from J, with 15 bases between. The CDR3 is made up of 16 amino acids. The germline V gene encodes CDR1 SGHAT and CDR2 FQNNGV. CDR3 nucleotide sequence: TGTGCCAGCAGCTTAGATCCCACAGGGAGGACCTATGGCTACACCTTC. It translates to CASSLDPTGRTYGYTF.

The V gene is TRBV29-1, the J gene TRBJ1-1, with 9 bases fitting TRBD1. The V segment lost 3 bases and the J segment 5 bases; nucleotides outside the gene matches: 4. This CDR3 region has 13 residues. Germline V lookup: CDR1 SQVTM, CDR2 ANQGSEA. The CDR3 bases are TGCAGCGTTGACTCCGGGACAGGGACTGAAGCTTTCTTT. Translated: CSVDSGTGTEAFF.

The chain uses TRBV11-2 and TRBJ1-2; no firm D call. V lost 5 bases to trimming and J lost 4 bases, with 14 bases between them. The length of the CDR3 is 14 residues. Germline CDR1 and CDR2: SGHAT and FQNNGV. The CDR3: CASSPQNAPYGYTF. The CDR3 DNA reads TGTGCCAGCAGCCCCCAGAACGCCCCCTATGGCTACACCTTC. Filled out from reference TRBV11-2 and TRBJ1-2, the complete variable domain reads EAGVAQSPRYKIIEKRQSVAFWCNPISGHATLYWYQQILGQGPKLLIQFQNNGVVDDSQLPKDRFSAERLKGVDSTLKIQPAKLEDSAVYLCASSPQNAPYGYTFGSGTRLTVV.

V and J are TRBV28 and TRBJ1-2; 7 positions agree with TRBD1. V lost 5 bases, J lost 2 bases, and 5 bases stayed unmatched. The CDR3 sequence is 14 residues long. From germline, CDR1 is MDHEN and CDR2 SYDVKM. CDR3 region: CASSQDRLNYGYTF. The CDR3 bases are TGTGCCAGCAGTCAGGACAGGCTGAACTATGGCTACACCTTC.